These 11 T cell receptor beta chains came from one sample sequenced in a study of T-cell memory formation after mild COVID-19. One entry per CDR3 protein, called by TCRdb with MiXCR from the 5' RACE reads. The sample has more than 75,000 distinct CDR3 sequences, roughly 14% seen once. Material: PBMCs or a T cell subset sorted from them (not recorded which). Receptors were obtained from an adult woman who had mild COVID-19 (a few samples of this study predate the infection). Cell type and time point are not known.

CDR3 DNA sequence: TGCGCCAGCAGCCTTCGGACAGGGAGCAACGCTTTTGGCTACACCTTC. This sequence encodes CASSLRTGSNAFGYTF. V and J are TRBV5-1 and TRBJ1-2, with TRBD1 matching 8 bases. The germline CDR1 and CDR2 sequences are SGHRS and YFSETQ. This CDR3 has 16 amino acids. V was clipped by 4 bases and J by 7 bases; unmatched bases: 15. The full variable domain, completed using reference TRBV5-1 and TRBJ1-2, is KAGVTQTPRYLIKTRGQQVTLSCSPISGHRSVSWYQQTPGQGLQFLFEYFSETQRNKGNFPGRFSGRQFSNSRSEMNVSTLELGDSALYLCASSLRTGSNAFGYTFGSGTRLTVV.

This clonotype was observed a handful of times. CDR3 loop: CSARDSRGVRSYNEQFF. Written as DNA, the CDR3 is TGCAGTGCTAGAGATTCCCGGGGGGTCCGCTCCTACAATGAGCAGTTCTTC. The genes are TRBV20-1 and TRBJ2-1; TRBD2 agrees at 7 bases. The V and J ends lost 0 bases and 0 bases, in that order; junction bases with no gene match: 8. The CDR3 is made up of 17 amino acids. Per germline, CDR1 DFQATT and CDR2 SNEGSKA (reference sequence).

This clonotype was recorded a few times. V gene TRBV13 combines with J gene TRBJ2-1; D is ambiguous. Germline lookup yields CDR1 PRHDT and CDR2 FYEKMQ (reference sequence). V was clipped by 1 base and J by 5 bases, with 6 bases between them. The CDR3 consists of 13 residues. Here the CDR3 DNA reads TGTGCCAGCAGCTTAGTCGCGGACAATGAGCAGTTCTTC. Amino acid sequence: CASSLVADNEQFF.

This clonotype was observed a few times. The rearrangement uses TRBV5-4 and TRBJ2-2; no clear D gene. Germline CDR1 and CDR2: SGHNT and YYREEE (reference sequence). This CDR3 has 13 amino acids. Trimming took off 2 bases at V and 10 bases at J, with 12 bases between the two ends. Here the CDR3 reads CASSLFAGVELFF. The CDR3 bases are TGTGCCAGCAGCTTATTCGCCGGCGTGGAGCTGTTTTTT. Full variable domain (rest looked up from reference TRBV5-4 and TRBJ2-2): ETGVTQSPTHLIKTRGQQVTLRCSSQSGHNTVSWYQQALGQGPQFIFQYYREEENGRGNFPPRFSGLQFPNYSSELNVNALELDDSALYLCASSLFAGVELFFGEGSRLTVL.

V usage is TRBV27 and J usage is TRBJ2-2; D is ambiguous. CDR3 length: 18 amino acids. V dropped 3 bases and J dropped 0 bases, with 17 bases sitting between them. From germline, CDR1 is MNHEY and CDR2 SMNVEV (reference sequence). The CDR3 protein is CASSFINFGNPNTGELFF. Written as DNA, the CDR3 is TGTGCCAGCAGTTTTATTAACTTCGGCAACCCGAACACCGGGGAGCTGTTTTTT.

This clonotype has just a few counts. The chain has TRBV12-3 or TRBV12-4 and TRBJ2-1; no definite D call. This CDR3 spans 12 amino acids. Trimming cost V 2 bases and J 7 bases, with 6 bases left between them. The CDR3 region has the DNA TGTGCCAGCAGTTTAAGGATTAATGAGCAGTTCTTC. It is translated as CASSLRINEQFF.

This clonotype was counted only a few times. This chain joins TRBV5-6 and TRBJ1-5; no clear D. The CDR3 is 13 residues long. V was trimmed by 4 bases and J by 6 bases, leaving 11 bases between them. Germline-derived CDR1 and CDR2 are SGHDT and YYEEEE. CDR3 nucleotides: TGTGCCAGCAGCCCCGTTTCGGGTCAGCCCCAGCATTTT. Translation: CASSPVSGQPQHF.

V is TRBV27 and J is TRBJ1-6; D not certain. The V and J ends lost 6 bases and 10 bases respectively, with 10 bases between them. The CDR3 is made up of 12 amino acids. Germline assignment: CDR1 MNHEY and CDR2 SMNVEV (reference sequence). CDR3 bases: TGTGCCAGCAGCCGGGGTTACTCACCCCTCCACTTT. As protein: CASSRGYSPLHF.

The genes are TRBV7-9 and TRBJ2-1; TRBD1 aligns across 7 bases. CDR1 is SEHNR, CDR2 FQNEAQ, per germline (reference sequence). The CDR3 is 16 amino acids. J was trimmed by 7 bases and V by 5 bases; bases with no gene match: 14. CDR3 amino acids: CASSVMGQLLQNEQFF. CDR3 DNA sequence: TGTGCCAGCAGCGTTATGGGACAGCTACTCCAGAATGAGCAGTTCTTC.

In this sample, this clonotype turned up once. The rearrangement links TRBV12-3 or TRBV12-4 to TRBJ1-5, with TRBD1 as a possible D gene (5 bases). There are 15 residues in the CDR3. Trimming shortened V by 8 bases and J by 3 bases, and 17 bases separated the two germline ends. The CDR3 sequence: CASGSWGGINQPQHF. The CDR3 nucleotides read TGTGCCAGCGGGTCATGGGGGGGGATCAATCAGCCCCAGCATTTT.

The rearrangement joins TRBV5-1 to TRBJ1-1; D is unresolved. Germline V gene data show CDR1 as SGHRS and CDR2 as YFSETQ. CDR3 size: 14 residues. Trimming removed 2 bases from V and 6 bases from J, with 14 bases in between. The CDR3 region is CASSFRGSTSEAFF. The CDR3 DNA reads as TGCGCCAGCAGCTTTCGTGGGTCTACGTCTGAAGCTTTCTTT.